This TCR beta chain comes out of a study of regulatory T cells in long-lasting Graves disease. Study results and caveats: When disease was persistent, TRBV28, TRBJ1-2 and TRBJ2-5 were the favored segments.

Concerning this clonotype itself: As yet, its antigen is unknown.

The CDR3 extends over 15 amino acids. The V end lost 1 base, the J end lost 0 bases, and 7 bases lay between the germline ends. Germline CDR1 and CDR2: MNHNS and SASEGT. Time point given: newly diagnosed GD, antithyroid drugs for less than 3 months. PBMCs were the source of the RNA used for TCR sequencing. For TCR beta, libraries came from iRepertoire HTBI primers and Arm-PCR of CDR3 regions. Authors' data handling: Identified segments across samples numbered 55 to 70 TRBV and more than 11 TRBJ. TCRdb analysed the multiplex PCR reads with MiXCR anew, one entry per CDR3 protein. The V and J calls reflect TCRdb's pipeline rather than the authors' work. The profile shows 440,000 or so distinct CDR3 sequences, around 17% of them singletons. These data also formed part of another study, on T cells in Graves' hyperthyroidism and ophthalmopathy. From that second work: Within blood appeared most thyroid clonotypes that had expanded above 0.001.

J is TRBJ1-5 and V is TRBV6-1, with D unresolved. This receptor was taken from a woman aged 25-40 years with Graves disease. The sample here was peripheral blood mononuclear cells (PBMCs), taken at new diagnosis, from a patient treated with antithyroid drugs. The CDR3 DNA sequence: TGTGCCAGCAGTGAAGAAATTGATAGCAATCAGCCCCAGCATTTT. Translated: CASSEEIDSNQPQHF.